This entry describes one T cell receptor beta chain. Its target is not known. CDR1 and CDR2 from the germline V gene are SGHNT and YYREEE (reference sequence). J lost 3 bases, V lost 3 bases, and 1 base had no gene match. CDR3 length: 14 residues. Patients with autoimmune history or systemic immunosuppression were excluded. The sample originates from a study of OX40 agonist ivuxolimab in advanced cancers. Generated by immunoSEQ multiplex PCR, the TCRdb table keeps only in-frame clones and is missing some. The sample holds approximately 77,000 clones, around 80% seen once. Whole-study results and caveats: Antigen specificity was not determined for the expanded peripheral T cells. Partial responders at 0.1-3.0 mg/kg showed near-lowest clonal expansion. With doses of 0.1 to 3.0 mg/kg, CD4+ and CD8+ blood T cells had undergone clonal expansion by week 6.

Sequences were derived from CD4+ or CD8+ T cells sorted from blood, sampled in a trial of the OX40 agonist ivuxolimab. This TCR was recovered from an adult with an advanced solid tumor such as melanoma, head and neck, liver or kidney cancer. The chain links TRBV5-4 to TRBJ1-2; TRBD1 matches at 11 bases. CDR3 sequence: CASSWTGGDYGYTF. Here the CDR3 DNA reads TGTGCCAGCAGCTGGACAGGGGGCGACTATGGCTACACCTTC.